The 10 T cell receptor beta chains in this list originate from one sample, sequenced in a study of quantifying T cell responses using KT2 cells. Overall study: TCR alpha and beta constant-region primers primed reverse transcription of RNA.

An oligo carrying a UMI was ligated to the cDNA 3' end. An equimolar mix of RC1.1 and RC1.2 primed the beta chain across TRBC1 and TRBC2. TCRdb analysed the UMI-ligation and nested PCR reads with MiXCR anew, one entry per CDR3 protein. The profile covers tens of thousands of distinct CDR3 sequences, with approximately 7% appearing a single time and around 16% taken by the ten largest. The sample consisted of PBMCs spiked with cells of the T cell clone KT2. The origin of the receptors is a human donor.

This chain connects TRBV3-1 to TRBJ2-5, with 11 bases matching TRBD2. Germline V gene sequence: CDR1 LGHDT, CDR2 YNNKEL (reference sequence). Germline trimming cut 3 bases from V and 7 bases from J; bases unmatched to any gene: 7. This CDR3 has 15 residues. The CDR3 spells CASSHLAGGLGTQYF. CDR3 DNA: TGTGCCAGCAGCCACCTAGCGGGGGGCTTGGGGACCCAGTACTTC.

This clonotype has a count of ten or more. V usage is TRBV5-1 and J usage is TRBJ1-6, with D uncertain. The ends were cut back, 5 bases at V and 9 bases at J, with 9 bases in the middle. The CDR3 sequence is 12 residues long. Germline lookup yields CDR1 SGHRS and CDR2 YFSETQ. The DNA of the CDR3 is TGCGCCAGCAGAAACCCTAGTTCACCCCTCCACTTT. Translation: CASRNPSSPLHF. The full variable domain, rest sourced from reference TRBV5-1 and TRBJ1-6, is KAGVTQTPRYLIKTRGQQVTLSCSPISGHRSVSWYQQTPGQGLQFLFEYFSETQRNKGNFPGRFSGRQFSNSRSEMNVSTLELGDSALYLCASRNPSSPLHFGNGTRLTVT.

The chain employs TRBV4-3 and TRBJ2-7; weak D call: TRBD2 (5 bases). V was shortened by 4 bases and J by 1 base, with 14 bases between the two germline ends. Germline V gene data show CDR1 as LGHNA and CDR2 as YSLEER. The CDR3 covers 15 residues. DNA of the CDR3: TGCGCCAGCAGCCCGCAGGAAAGAGGGTCCTACGAGCAGTACTTC. It encodes CASSPQERGSYEQYF.

This clonotype was seen ten or more times. The CDR3 sequence is CASSALFTAGSSTDTQYF. In DNA form, the CDR3 reads TGTGCCAGCAGTGCCCTCTTCACGGCGGGGTCTAGCACAGATACGCAGTATTTT. The chain has TRBV6-1 and TRBJ2-3, with D maybe TRBD2 (6 bases). Germline values: CDR1 MNHNS, CDR2 SASEGT. The CDR3 is 18 amino acids. Trimming cost V 4 bases and J 0 bases, with 20 bases left between them.

This clonotype was observed at least ten times. The J gene is TRBJ2-1, the V gene TRBV20-1, with 10 bases that match TRBD2. Germline-derived CDR1 and CDR2 are DFQATT and SNEGSKA (reference sequence). Trimming took 3 bases from V and 6 from J; bases not matched to a gene: 8. The CDR3 consists of 15 residues. In DNA form, the CDR3 reads TGCAGTGCTAGTGTATCCCAGCGGGGGGGCAATGAGCAGTTCTTC. It encodes CSASVSQRGGNEQFF.

The chain uses TRBV29-1 and TRBJ2-5; TRBD2 might be the D (6 bases). The germline V and J ends were trimmed by 5 bases and 4 bases, with 14 bases remaining between them. The CDR3 runs to 13 residues. CDR1 is SQVTM, CDR2 ANQGSEA, per germline. The CDR3 here is CSVQGLRAETQYF. In nucleotides, the CDR3 is TGCAGCGTTCAAGGACTACGGGCAGAGACCCAGTACTTC.

This clonotype was seen at least ten times. The chain is built from TRBV29-1 and TRBJ2-1; TRBD1 matches at 9 bases. V shed 4 bases, J shed 5 bases, and the junction held 12 bases outside the gene matches. The CDR3 is made up of 16 amino acids. Germline V gene lookup returns CDR1 SQVTM and CDR2 ANQGSEA. The CDR3: CSVGDRAGIRNNEQFF. The CDR3 DNA sequence: TGCAGCGTTGGGGACAGGGCTGGAATCCGGAACAATGAGCAGTTCTTC.

This clonotype was picked up many times. The chain is built from TRBV11-1 and TRBJ2-7, with TRBD1 as a possible D gene (6 bases). The length of the CDR3 is 11 residues. Trimming took off 4 bases at V and 12 bases at J, with 13 bases between the two ends. Germline CDR1 and CDR2: SGHAT and FQDESV (reference sequence). CDR3 protein: CASSSQGSSYF. Written as DNA, the CDR3 is TGTGCCAGCAGCTCTCAGGGGTCCTCGTACTTC.

The sample holds a few counts of this clonotype. V is TRBV11-1 and J is TRBJ2-5; a possible D gene is TRBD1 (6 bases). Deletions cut 2 bases from V and 3 bases from J, with 13 bases between. This CDR3 contains 15 residues. CDR1 and CDR2 (germline): SGHAT, FQDESV (reference sequence). As DNA, the CDR3 is TGTGCCAGCAGCTTAAACGCAGGGGCTGAAGAGACCCAGTACTTC. The encoded protein is CASSLNAGAEETQYF.

This clonotype was seen only a few times. The chain couples TRBV3-1 to TRBJ2-7; 8 bases match TRBD2. This CDR3 region has 15 residues. V lost 0 bases to trimming and J lost 2 bases; unmatched junction nucleotides: 3. Germline values: CDR1 LGHDT, CDR2 YNNKEL (reference sequence). CDR3 residues: CASSQELAVTYEQYF. CDR3 sequence (DNA): TGTGCCAGCAGCCAAGAACTAGCGGTAACCTACGAGCAGTACTTC.